This record covers a single T cell receptor (beta chain). CDR3 length: 14 amino acids. Germline lookup yields CDR1 DFQATT and CDR2 SNEGSKA (reference sequence). V was shortened by 5 bases and J by 3 bases, with 13 bases between the two germline ends. TCRdb recomputed calls from the RT-PCR reads with MiXCR, one row per CDR3 protein. Seen here are roughly 880,000 distinct CDR3 sequences, more than 15% observed once, and the top ten hold around 5.5%. The sample originates from a study of patients and donors after allogeneic stem cell transplantation. V usage is TRBV20-1 and J usage is TRBJ1-4; tentatively, D is TRBD1 (5 bases). The clonotype originates from a human donor who was either an allogeneic HSCT recipient or a stem cell or donor lymphocyte infusion donor (not recorded which). It is not recorded whose cells these are; they may come from a transplant donor. Sequencing was performed on blood, either unsorted or a sorted T cell fraction (not recorded which). CDR3 in DNA: TGCAGTGCTTCGTTACAGGCGTCTAATGAAAAACTGTTTTTT. Encoded protein: CSASLQASNEKLFF.